A selection of T cell receptor beta chains follows, all from one sample in a study of T cell responses to AZD1222 COVID-19 vaccine. The table came from immunoSEQ multiplex PCR; TCRdb's copy has only in-frame clones and leaves some out. The sample lists about 130,000 clones; nearly 95% were seen once. This specimen consisted of peripheral blood, obtained on day 0 of AZD1222 vaccination. Source of these receptors: an adult in good health. Each CDR3 is given with its conserved first and last residue. The order of the fields is V gene, clone size, J gene, D gene, CDR3 length, CDR3 DNA, CDR3 protein. D genes are given only for firm matches. The size entry is marked missing in some rows and otherwise reads once, few, many or a size class.

TRBV4-2	once	TRBJ2-3	NA	13	TGTGCCAGCAGCCAAATGAAGATAGATACGCAGTATTTT	CASSQMKIDTQYF
TRBV7-9	NA	TRBJ2-3	TRBD1	19	TGTGCCAGCAGCTTAGGGGCTATACAGGGACAGCTTCGCCCAGATACGCAGTATTTT	CASSLGAIQGQLRPDTQYF
TRBV19	NA	TRBJ1-1	TRBD1	13	TGTGCCAGTAATCCGACAGGGGTCACTGAAGCTTTCTTT	CASNPTGVTEAFF
TRBV12-5	NA	TRBJ1-1	NA	15	TGTGCTAGTGGTTTGGTAAGGCAGATGAACACTGAAGCTTTCTTT	CASGLVRQMNTEAFF
TRBV27	NA	TRBJ1-2	NA	14	TGTGCCAGCAGTCTACAGGGAGCTAACTATGGCTACACCTTC	CASSLQGANYGYTF
TRBV5-1	NA	TRBJ2-7	TRBD2	17	TGCGCCAGCAGCTTGAATCCCAAAGGAGCGGGAATCTACGAGCAGTACTTC	CASSLNPKGAGIYEQYF
TRBV9	NA	TRBJ1-2	NA	14	TGTGCCAGCAGCCGCCGGGCAGGGAACTATGGCTACACCTTC	CASSRRAGNYGYTF
TRBV6-1	NA	TRBJ2-7	NA	13	TGTGCCAGCAGTGAAGAGGAGTCCTACGAGCAGTACTTC	CASSEEESYEQYF
TRBV18	NA	TRBJ1-2	NA	14	TGTGCCAGCTCACCACGGGACGGAGAATATGGCTACACCTTC	CASSPRDGEYGYTF
TRBV6-5	NA	TRBJ2-1	NA	12	TGTGCCAGCAGAAGGACGGGAACTGAGCAGTTCTTC	CASRRTGTEQFF
TRBV21-1	NA	TRBJ1-5	NA	13	TGTGCCAGTCCCGCCCCGGGGTTTCAGCCCCAGCATTTT	CASPAPGFQPQHF
TRBV5-6	NA	TRBJ1-1	NA	15	TGTGCCAGCAGCCCGGCTAGTCGAGGGGACACTGAAGCTTTCTTT	CASSPASRGDTEAFF
TRBV27	NA	TRBJ2-7	NA	13	TGTGCCAGCACCCCGCGGCTAGGCTACGAGCAGTACTTC	CASTPRLGYEQYF
TRBV3-1/TRBV3-2	once	TRBJ2-1	NA	16	TGTGCCAGCAGCCACCGGGACTCGAGCTCCTACAATGAGCAGTTCTTC	CASSHRDSSSYNEQFF
TRBV5-4	NA	TRBJ2-7	TRBD1	15	TGTGCCAGCAGCTTCTCCGGTGACAGGGACCACGAGCAGTACTTC	CASSFSGDRDHEQYF